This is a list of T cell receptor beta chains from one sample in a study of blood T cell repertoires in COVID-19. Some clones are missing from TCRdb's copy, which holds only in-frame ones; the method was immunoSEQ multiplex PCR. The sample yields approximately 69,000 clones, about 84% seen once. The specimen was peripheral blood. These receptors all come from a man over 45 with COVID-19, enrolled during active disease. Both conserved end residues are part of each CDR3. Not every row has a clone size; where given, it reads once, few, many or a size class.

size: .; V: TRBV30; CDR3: CASQPDRGLETQYF
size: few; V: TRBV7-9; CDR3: CASSPLRVDGYTF
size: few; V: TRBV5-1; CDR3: CASSWGTSGNQETQYF
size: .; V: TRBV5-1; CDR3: CASSLSGTGGNSPLHF
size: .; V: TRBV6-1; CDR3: CASSESSSYNSPLHF
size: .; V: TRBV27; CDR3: CASTLKGGKKGYTF
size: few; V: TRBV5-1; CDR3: CASSKQAGGKETQYF
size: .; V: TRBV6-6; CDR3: CASRQTFSQPQHF
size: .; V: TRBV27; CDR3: CASSTGLGSGNEQFF
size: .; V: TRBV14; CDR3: CASSQAGTGLYEQYF
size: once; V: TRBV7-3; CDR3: CASSAGTGELFF
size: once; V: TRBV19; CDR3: CASSVESTRPDTQYF
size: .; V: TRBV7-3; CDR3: CASSSQQGAGTDTQYF
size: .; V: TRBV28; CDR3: CASSPGQGYQPQHF
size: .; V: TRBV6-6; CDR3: CASREDGYNSPLHF
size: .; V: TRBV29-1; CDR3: CSLGGIGTDTQYF
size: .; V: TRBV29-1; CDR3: CSVAGWQGNTEAFF
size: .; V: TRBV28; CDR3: CASSPPTGGSGANVLTF
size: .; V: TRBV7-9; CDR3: CTSSSSWQRERGNEETQYF
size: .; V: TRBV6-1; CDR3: CASSEGEYNEQFF
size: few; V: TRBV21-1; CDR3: CASSKVNSTGNQPQHF
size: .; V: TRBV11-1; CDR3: CASSLEQGRYGYTF
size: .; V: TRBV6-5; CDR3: CASSPRRRNTEAFF
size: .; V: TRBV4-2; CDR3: CASSQGEGGVYGYTF
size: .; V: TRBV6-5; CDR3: CASSYSQVDEKLFF
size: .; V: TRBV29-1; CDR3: CSARQGEGYGYTF
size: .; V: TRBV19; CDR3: CASSPPDRIGEKLFF
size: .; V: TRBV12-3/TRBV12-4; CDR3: CASSSDGVYGYTF
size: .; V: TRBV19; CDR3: CASSPGGGSSYEQYF
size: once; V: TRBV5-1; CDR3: CASSSVTGGASGNTIYF
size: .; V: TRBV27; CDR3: CASSQTSGADNEQFF
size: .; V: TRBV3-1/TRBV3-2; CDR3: CASSPGDRGTEKLFF
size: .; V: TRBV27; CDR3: CASSPSTGQFFTGTDTQYF
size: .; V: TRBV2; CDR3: CASSSLEGAAGNQPQHF
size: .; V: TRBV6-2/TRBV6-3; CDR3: CASSYKRGKEQYF
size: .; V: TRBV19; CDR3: CASSSIASATSGGETQYF
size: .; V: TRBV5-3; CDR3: CARSREFLSTGSNSPLHF
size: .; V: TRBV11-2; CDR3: CASSASEKLFF
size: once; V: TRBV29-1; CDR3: CSVRPRDREFF
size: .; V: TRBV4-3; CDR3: CASSQDSSGGVAETQYF
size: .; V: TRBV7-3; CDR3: CASSQGLAGTTGELFF
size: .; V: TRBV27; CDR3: CASSPYTQGAGYGYTF
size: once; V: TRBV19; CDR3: CASSKENTYEQYF
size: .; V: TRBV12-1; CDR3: CASSFSRGRWGTQYF
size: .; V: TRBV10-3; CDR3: CAISMVETPETQYF
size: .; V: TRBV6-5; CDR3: CASMQRARVYNEQFF
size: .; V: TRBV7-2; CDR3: CASSLGPRKNTEAFF
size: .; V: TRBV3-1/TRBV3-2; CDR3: CASSQDSLAGNQETQYF
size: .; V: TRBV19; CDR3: CASTSQVRDGYTF
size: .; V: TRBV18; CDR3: CASSIQGNQDTIYF
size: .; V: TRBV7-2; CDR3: CASSRRGDSSSSYEQYF
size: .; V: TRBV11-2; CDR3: CASSPKNIQYF
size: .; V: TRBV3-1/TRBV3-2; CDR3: CASSPRQGMNTEAFF
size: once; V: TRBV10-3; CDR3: CAISGPPTHTGTNTEAFF
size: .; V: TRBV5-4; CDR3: CASSLGGRQETQYF
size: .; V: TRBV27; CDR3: CASRGERGGYTGELFF
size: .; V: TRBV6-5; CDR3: CASIEQGANSPLHF